These 9 T cell receptor beta chains came from one sample sequenced in a study of blood T cell repertoires in COVID-19. Method: immunoSEQ multiplex PCR; TCRdb's copy keeps in-frame clones and lacks some. This table holds roughly 250,000 clones, around 90% found once. Sequencing was carried out using PBMCs or T cells enriched from blood (not recorded which). The receptors originated from a woman under 40 with acute COVID-19.

This clone was seen a single time. The chain is built from TRBV27 and TRBJ1-5; D is perhaps TRBD1 (6 bases). Between the trimmed V and J ends, which lost 6 bases and 4 bases, there was a span of 10 bases. This CDR3 region has 13 residues. Germline assignment: CDR1 MNHEY and CDR2 SMNVEV (reference sequence). DNA of the CDR3: TGTGCCAGCAGCCAACAGGGAAATCAGCCCCAGCATTTT. It translates to CASSQQGNQPQHF.

This clone was found once. The V gene is TRBV7-3, the J gene TRBJ1-2; D is uncertain. Trimming removed 8 bases at V and 8 bases at J, with 21 bases between. The V gene's germline CDR1 is SGHTA and CDR2 FQGTGA. CDR3 length: 14 amino acids. The CDR3 DNA reads as TGTGCCAGCGGAGGGATCGGAATAGGTGGGGGCTACACCTTC. This codes for CASGGIGIGGGYTF.

This clone was detected only once. This chain uses TRBV9 with TRBJ2-1; the D is unclear. The V end was cut by 2 bases, the J end by 0 bases, with 9 bases between. This CDR3 is 15 amino acids long. Per the germline V gene, CDR1 is SGDLS and CDR2 is YYNGEE. Here the CDR3 reads CASSVGSLSYNEQFF. CDR3 sequence (DNA): TGTGCCAGCAGCGTCGGGTCTCTCTCCTACAATGAGCAGTTCTTC.

The chain uses TRBV21-1 and TRBJ2-5; the table's D call, TRBD2, was not checked against the DNA. TRBV21-1 is designated a pseudogene. The CDR3 sequence is 13 residues long. CDR3 amino acids: CARGTSGRETQYF. The CDR3 bases are TGTGCCAGAGGGACTAGCGGGAGGGAGACCCAGTACTTC.

The chain combines TRBV2 with TRBJ2-7, with 7 bases that match TRBD1. Unmatched junction bases numbered 12, after V lost 7 bases and J lost 6 bases. The CDR3 consists of 14 residues. Germline loops: CDR1 SNHLY, CDR2 FYNNEI. The CDR3 loop reads CASTAQGSLSEQYF. In DNA form, the CDR3 reads TGTGCCAGCACCGCACAGGGGTCCCTTTCCGAGCAGTACTTC.

This sequence joins TRBV15 and TRBJ1-5; a weak D match, TRBD1 (6 bases). Trimming pared 1 base from V and 3 bases from J, leaving 13 bases between. Germline loops: CDR1 LNHNV, CDR2 YYDKDF (reference sequence). The CDR3 contains 16 residues. CDR3 amino acids: CATSRGGGQFNQPQHF. In DNA form, the CDR3 reads TGTGCCACCAGCAGAGGCGGGGGGCAGTTCAATCAGCCCCAGCATTTT.

CDR3 coding DNA: TGCGCCAGCAGCTTCGGCCGGGACAGGGTTGGAGATACGCAGTATTTT. Amino acids: CASSFGRDRVGDTQYF. V gene TRBV5-1 combines with J gene TRBJ2-3, with TRBD1 matching 9 bases. The length of the CDR3 is 16 residues. Per germline, CDR1 SGHRS and CDR2 YFSETQ. V was clipped by 2 bases and J by 5 bases; unmatched bases: 9.

This clone was seen a few times. The V and J genes are TRBV21-1 and TRBJ2-1; the table calls TRBD2, which could not be checked here. TRBV21-1 represents a pseudogene. This CDR3 comprises 14 residues. In DNA, the CDR3 is TGTGCCAGCAGCGCGCGGAGCGGACACAATGAGCAGTTCTTC. As protein: CASSARSGHNEQFF.

The genes are TRBV27 and TRBJ1-6, with 7 bases lining up with TRBD1. Germline V gene data show CDR1 as MNHEY and CDR2 as SMNVEV (reference sequence). The V and J ends lost 4 bases and 9 bases, in that order; junction bases with no gene match: 6. CDR3 size: 14 residues. CDR3 sequence reads: CASSSRQGGSPLHF. The CDR3 DNA is TGTGCCAGCAGTTCCCGACAGGGAGGTTCACCCCTCCACTTT.